This T cell receptor (beta chain) is from a study of blood T cell repertoires in COVID-19 (dated by TCRdb to about 2020). Some background on the complete study: Collaborator samples came from the United States, Italy and Spain and covered acute and convalescent phases of COVID-19. Samples were obtained from the ongoing ImmuneRACE study (first 160 participants) and from about 1,300 subjects provided by 6 global collaborators. The prospective study material was composed of cDNA or gDNA derived from T cells, B-cell-depleted T cells, or PBMCs. The repertoires were released in a freely available public database intended as a resource for research on the immune response to SARS-CoV-2. Subjects who had been exposed to COVID-19, were actively infected with it, or had recovered from it provided the deeply sampled blood TCRbeta repertoires that made up the dataset. Sample metadata almost always included a de-identified subject ID, COVID-19 status, age in years and sex. Where HLA class I and class II types were available, the types were taken from metadata supplied by the sample provider, not from assay-based typing.

Collaborating institutions collected whole blood in K2EDTA tubes following their own protocols. For TCRbeta analysis, collaborators shipped samples as frozen whole blood, isolated PBMCs, or DNA extracted from either of those sample types. What the authors observed across the whole study: The quantity of clinical and demographic metadata differed by source and by participant and was supplied without curation.

TCRbeta CDR3 regions were amplified from genomic DNA by means of the immunoSEQ Assay, a bias-controlled multiplex PCR. The paper's data handling went like this. The number of nucleated cells in each sample was estimated from the amplification of reference gene primers within the assay. To quantify the absolute abundance of each unique TCRbeta CDR3 rearrangement, sequence reads were collapsed and filtered. For each sample, productive Simpson clonality was calculated as the square root of Simpson's diversity index over productive rearrangements. The table was pulled from immuneACCESS by TCRdb, which kept in-frame rearrangements only. Such tables lose some clones; where checked, under half of the loss comes from unresolved V genes, and the rest has no known cause. V and J calls and clone size are those listed in that table; D and trimming were worked out from the DNA. The sample table holds 180,000 or so clones, of which about 88% were seen once. The biggest ten clones account for roughly 0.99% of the sample.

Concerning this clone itself: Which antigen it targets is not known. No base-level quality is on record; no much larger clone is a single base apart.

Material: peripheral blood. This receptor was taken from a man aged 18-30 years with acute or convalescent COVID-19.

Here is the DNA: TGCAGCGTTGAAGATCCCGGGACAGGGGTTCATGAGCAGTTCTTC. Translated, this is CSVEDPGTGVHEQFF. The chain is assembled from TRBV29-1 and TRBJ2-1, with TRBD1 matching 10 junction bases. The CDR3 runs 15 amino acids, cysteine and phenylalanine included. CDR3 DNA is the only sequence kept; it has 45 bases, read in frame from the first base. Clipping removes 0 bases from V and 8 bases from J, with 7 as the unmatched junction base count. CDR1 and CDR2, per the germline V gene, are SQVTM and ANQGSEA.